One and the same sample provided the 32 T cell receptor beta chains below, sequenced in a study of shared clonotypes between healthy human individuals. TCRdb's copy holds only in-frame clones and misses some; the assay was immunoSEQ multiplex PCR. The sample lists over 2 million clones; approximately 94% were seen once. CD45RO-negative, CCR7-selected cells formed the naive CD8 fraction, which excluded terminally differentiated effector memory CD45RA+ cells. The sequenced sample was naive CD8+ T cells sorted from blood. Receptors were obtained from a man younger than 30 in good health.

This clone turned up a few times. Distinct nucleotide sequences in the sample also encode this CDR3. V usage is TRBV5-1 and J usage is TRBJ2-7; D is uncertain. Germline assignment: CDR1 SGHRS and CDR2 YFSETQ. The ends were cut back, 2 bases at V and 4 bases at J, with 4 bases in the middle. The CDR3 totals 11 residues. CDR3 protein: CASSLGYEQYF. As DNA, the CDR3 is TGCGCCAGCAGCTTAGGATACGAGCAGTACTTC.

CDR3 residues: CASSVELAGDGQETQYF. The CDR3 DNA reads as TGTGCCAGCAGCGTAGAACTAGCGGGAGATGGGCAAGAGACCCAGTACTTC. V and J are TRBV9 and TRBJ2-5, with 11 bases fitting TRBD2. CDR3 size: 17 residues. The germline CDR1 and CDR2 sequences are SGDLS and YYNGEE. V shed 0 bases and J 2 bases; nucleotides not matched to a gene: 6.

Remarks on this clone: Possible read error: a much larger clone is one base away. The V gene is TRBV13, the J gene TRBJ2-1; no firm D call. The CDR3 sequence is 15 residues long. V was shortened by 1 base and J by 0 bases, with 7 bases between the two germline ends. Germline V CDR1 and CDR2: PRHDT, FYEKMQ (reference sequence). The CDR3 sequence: CASSLAGLSYNEQFF. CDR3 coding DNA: TGTGCCAGCAGCTTAGCGGGCCTCTCCTACAATGAGCAGTTCTTC.

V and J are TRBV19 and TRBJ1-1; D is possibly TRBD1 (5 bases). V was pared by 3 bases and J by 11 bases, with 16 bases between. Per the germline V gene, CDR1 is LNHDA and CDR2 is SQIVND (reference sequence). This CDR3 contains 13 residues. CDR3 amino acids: CASSIGGTNRAFF. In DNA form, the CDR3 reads TGTGCCAGTAGTATCGGGGGAACTAACCGGGCTTTCTTT. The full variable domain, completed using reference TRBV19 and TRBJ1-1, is DGGITQSPKYLFRKEGQNVTLSCEQNLNHDAMYWYRQDPGQGLRLIYYSQIVNDFQKGDIAEGYSVSREKKESFPLTVTSAQKNPTAFYLCASSIGGTNRAFFGQGTRLTVV.

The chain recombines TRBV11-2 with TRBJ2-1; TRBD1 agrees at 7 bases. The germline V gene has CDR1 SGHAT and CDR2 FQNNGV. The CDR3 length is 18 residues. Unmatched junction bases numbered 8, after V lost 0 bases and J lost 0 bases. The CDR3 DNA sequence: TGTGCCAGCAGCTTAGAAAGGAGACAGGGATACTCCTACAATGAGCAGTTCTTC. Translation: CASSLERRQGYSYNEQFF.

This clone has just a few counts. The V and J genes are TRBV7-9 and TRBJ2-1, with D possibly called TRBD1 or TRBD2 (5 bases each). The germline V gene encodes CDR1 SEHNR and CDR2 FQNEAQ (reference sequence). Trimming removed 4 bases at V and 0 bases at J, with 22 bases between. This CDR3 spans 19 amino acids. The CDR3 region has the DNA TGTGCCAGCAGCTCATCATCACAGGCGGCCGAGGGCTCCTACAATGAGCAGTTCTTC. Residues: CASSSSSQAAEGSYNEQFF.

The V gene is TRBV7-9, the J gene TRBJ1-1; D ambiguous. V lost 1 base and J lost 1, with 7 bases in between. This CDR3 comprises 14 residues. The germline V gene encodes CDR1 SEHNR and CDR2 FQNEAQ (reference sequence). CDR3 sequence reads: CASSLVDGNTEAFF. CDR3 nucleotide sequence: TGTGCCAGCAGCTTAGTAGATGGGAACACTGAAGCTTTCTTT.

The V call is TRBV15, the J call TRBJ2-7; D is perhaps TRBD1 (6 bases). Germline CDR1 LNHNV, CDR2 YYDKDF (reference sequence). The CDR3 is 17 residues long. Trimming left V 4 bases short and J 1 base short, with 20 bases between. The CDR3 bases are TGTGCCACCAGCACCGAGGAAGGGCAGGGGCAATCCTACGAGCAGTACTTC. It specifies CATSTEEGQGQSYEQYF.

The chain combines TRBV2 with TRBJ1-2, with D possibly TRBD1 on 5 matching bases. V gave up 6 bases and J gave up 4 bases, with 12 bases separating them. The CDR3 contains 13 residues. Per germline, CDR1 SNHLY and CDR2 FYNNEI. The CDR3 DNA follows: TGTGCCAGCAGATGGGGGGAGGGCTATGGCTACACCTTC. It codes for CASRWGEGYGYTF.

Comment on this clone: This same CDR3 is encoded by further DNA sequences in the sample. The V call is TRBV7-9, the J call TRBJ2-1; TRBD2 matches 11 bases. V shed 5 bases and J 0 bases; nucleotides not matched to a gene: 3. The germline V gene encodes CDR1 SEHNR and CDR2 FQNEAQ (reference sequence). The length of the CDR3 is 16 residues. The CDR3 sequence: CASSPSGGSSYNEQFF. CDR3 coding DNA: TGTGCCAGCAGCCCTAGCGGGGGGAGCTCCTACAATGAGCAGTTCTTC.

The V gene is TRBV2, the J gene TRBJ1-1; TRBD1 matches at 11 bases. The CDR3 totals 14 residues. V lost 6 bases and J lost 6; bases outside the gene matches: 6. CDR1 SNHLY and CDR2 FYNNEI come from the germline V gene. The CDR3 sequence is CASRSGQGVSEAFF. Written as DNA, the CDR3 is TGTGCCAGCAGATCGGGACAGGGGGTCTCTGAAGCTTTCTTT.

The CDR3 loop reads CASSFVSGEETQYF. CDR3 DNA: TGTGCCAGCAGTTTCGTCAGCGGGGAAGAGACCCAGTACTTC. This chain uses TRBV27 with TRBJ2-5; 7 bases agree with TRBD2. With V trimmed by 3 bases and J by 3 bases, 4 bases remained unmatched. Germline CDR1 reads MNHEY; CDR2 reads SMNVEV (reference sequence). The CDR3 is 14 residues long.

The CDR3 DNA is TGTGCCAGCAGGGACGGACAGGGTGGTGCCGGGGAGCTGTTTTTT. Translation gives CASRDGQGGAGELFF. V usage is TRBV7-9 and J usage is TRBJ2-2; 8 nucleotides match TRBD1. J was trimmed by 6 bases and V by 6 bases; bases with no gene match: 9. The germline V gene has CDR1 SEHNR and CDR2 FQNEAQ (reference sequence). The CDR3 consists of 15 residues. Looking up the rest from reference TRBV7-9 and TRBJ2-2 gives the full variable domain: DTGVSQNPRHKITKRGQNVTFRCDPISEHNRLYWYRQTLGQGPEFLTYFQNEAQLEKSRLLSDRFSAERPKGSFSTLEIQRTEQGDSAMYLCASRDGQGGAGELFFGEGSRLTVL.

CDR3: CASSRAGSPLHF. In nucleotides, the CDR3 is TGTGCCAGTAGTCGGGCTGGTTCACCCCTCCACTTT. This chain uses TRBV19 with TRBJ1-6; D unclear. Trimming took off 5 bases at V and 9 bases at J, with 8 bases between the two ends. This CDR3 region has 12 residues. CDR1 and CDR2 (germline): LNHDA, SQIVND (reference sequence).

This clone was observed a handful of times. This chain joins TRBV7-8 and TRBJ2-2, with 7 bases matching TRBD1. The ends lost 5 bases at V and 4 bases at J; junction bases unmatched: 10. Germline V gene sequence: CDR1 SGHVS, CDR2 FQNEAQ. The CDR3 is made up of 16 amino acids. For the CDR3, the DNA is TGTGCCAGCAGCCCATTTAGGACAGGATCCACCGGGGAGCTGTTTTTT. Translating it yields CASSPFRTGSTGELFF.

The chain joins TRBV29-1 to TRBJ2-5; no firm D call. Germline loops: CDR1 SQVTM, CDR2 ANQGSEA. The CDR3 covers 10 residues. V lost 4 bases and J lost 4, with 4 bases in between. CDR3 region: CSVVLETQYF. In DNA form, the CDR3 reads TGCAGCGTTGTCTTAGAGACCCAGTACTTC.

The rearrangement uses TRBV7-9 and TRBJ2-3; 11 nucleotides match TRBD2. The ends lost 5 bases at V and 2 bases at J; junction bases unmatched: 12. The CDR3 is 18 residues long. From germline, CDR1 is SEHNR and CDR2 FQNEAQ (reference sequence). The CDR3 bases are TGTGCCAGCAGCAAAGGAGGACTAGCGGGCCGATACACAGATACGCAGTATTTT. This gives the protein CASSKGGLAGRYTDTQYF.

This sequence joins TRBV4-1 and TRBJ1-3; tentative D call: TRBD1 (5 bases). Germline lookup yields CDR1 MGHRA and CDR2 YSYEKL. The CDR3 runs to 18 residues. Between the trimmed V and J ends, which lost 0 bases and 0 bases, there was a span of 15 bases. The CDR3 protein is CASSQEGTWDLSGNTIYF. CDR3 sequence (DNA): TGCGCCAGCAGCCAAGAGGGCACTTGGGACCTCTCTGGAAACACCATATATTTT.

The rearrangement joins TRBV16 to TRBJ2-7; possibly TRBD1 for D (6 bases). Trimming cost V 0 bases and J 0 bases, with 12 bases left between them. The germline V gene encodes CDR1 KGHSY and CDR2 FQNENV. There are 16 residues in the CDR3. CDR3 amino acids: CASSQSQGSSSYEQYF. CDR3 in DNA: TGTGCCAGCAGCCAATCGCAGGGGTCGAGCTCCTACGAGCAGTACTTC.

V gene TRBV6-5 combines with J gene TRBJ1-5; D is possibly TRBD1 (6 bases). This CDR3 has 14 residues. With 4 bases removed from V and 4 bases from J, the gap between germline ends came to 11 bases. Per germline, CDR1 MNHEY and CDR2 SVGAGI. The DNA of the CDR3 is TGTGCCAGCAGTTCGGACAGTGGGAATCAGCCCCAGCATTTT. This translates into CASSSDSGNQPQHF.

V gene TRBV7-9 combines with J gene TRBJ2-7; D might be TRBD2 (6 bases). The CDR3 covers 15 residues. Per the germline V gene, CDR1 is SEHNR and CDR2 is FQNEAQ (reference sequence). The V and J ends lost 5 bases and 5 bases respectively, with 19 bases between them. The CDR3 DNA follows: TGTGCCAGCAGCCCCCGTGGAGGGGCGGTCCACGAGCAGTACTTC. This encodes CASSPRGGAVHEQYF.

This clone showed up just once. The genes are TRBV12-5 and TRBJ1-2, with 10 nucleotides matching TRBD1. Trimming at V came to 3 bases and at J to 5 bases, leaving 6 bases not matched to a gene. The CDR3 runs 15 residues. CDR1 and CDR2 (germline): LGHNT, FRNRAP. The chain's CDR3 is CASGFGQGGPYGYTF. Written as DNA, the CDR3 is TGTGCTAGTGGTTTCGGACAGGGGGGCCCGTATGGCTACACCTTC. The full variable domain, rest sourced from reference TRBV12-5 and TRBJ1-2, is DARVTQTPRHKVTEMGQEVTMRCQPILGHNTVFWYRQTMMQGLELLAYFRNRAPLDDSGMPKDRFSAEMPDATLATLKIQPSEPRDSAVYFCASGFGQGGPYGYTFGSGTRLTVV.

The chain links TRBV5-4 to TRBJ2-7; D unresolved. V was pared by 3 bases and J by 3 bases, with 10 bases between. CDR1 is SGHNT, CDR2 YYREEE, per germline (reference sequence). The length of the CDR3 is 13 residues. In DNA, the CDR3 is TGTGCCAGCAGCTCGACACCTGGCTACGAGCAGTACTTC. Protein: CASSSTPGYEQYF. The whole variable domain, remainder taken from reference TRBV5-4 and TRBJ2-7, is ETGVTQSPTHLIKTRGQQVTLRCSSQSGHNTVSWYQQALGQGPQFIFQYYREEENGRGNFPPRFSGLQFPNYSSELNVNALELDDSALYLCASSSTPGYEQYFGPGTRLTVT.

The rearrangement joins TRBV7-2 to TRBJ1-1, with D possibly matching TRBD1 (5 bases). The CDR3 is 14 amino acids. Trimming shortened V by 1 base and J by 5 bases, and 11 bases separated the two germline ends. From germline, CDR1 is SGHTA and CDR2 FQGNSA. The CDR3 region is CASSLVGGATEAFF. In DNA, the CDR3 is TGTGCCAGCAGCTTAGTAGGAGGGGCAACTGAAGCTTTCTTT.

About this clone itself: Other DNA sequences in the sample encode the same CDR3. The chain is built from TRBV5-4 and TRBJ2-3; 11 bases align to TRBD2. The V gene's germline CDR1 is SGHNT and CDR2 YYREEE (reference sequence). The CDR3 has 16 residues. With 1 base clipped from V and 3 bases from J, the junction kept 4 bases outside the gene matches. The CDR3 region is CASSLLAGGPTDTQYF. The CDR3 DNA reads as TGTGCCAGCAGCTTGTTAGCGGGGGGGCCTACAGATACGCAGTATTTT.

The CDR3 DNA reads as TGTGCCAGCAGTCAAATGGTAGCTTTCTTT. It specifies CASSQMVAFF. V usage is TRBV28 and J usage is TRBJ1-1; D is undetermined. Germline lookup yields CDR1 MDHEN and CDR2 SYDVKM. The CDR3 extends over 10 amino acids. Trimming left V 5 bases short and J 10 bases short, with 8 bases between.

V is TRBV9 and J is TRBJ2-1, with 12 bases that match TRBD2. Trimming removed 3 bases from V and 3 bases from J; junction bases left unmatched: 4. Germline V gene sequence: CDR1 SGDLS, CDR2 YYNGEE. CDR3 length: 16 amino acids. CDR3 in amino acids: CASSGLAGGRYNEQFF. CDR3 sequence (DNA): TGTGCCAGCAGCGGTCTAGCGGGAGGGCGCTACAATGAGCAGTTCTTC.

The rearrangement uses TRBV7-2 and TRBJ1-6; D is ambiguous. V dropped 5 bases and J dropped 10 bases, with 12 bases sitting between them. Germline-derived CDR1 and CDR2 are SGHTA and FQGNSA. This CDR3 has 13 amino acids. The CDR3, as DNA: TGTGCCAGCAGCCCCGAAGCACGATCACCCCTCCACTTT. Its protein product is CASSPEARSPLHF.

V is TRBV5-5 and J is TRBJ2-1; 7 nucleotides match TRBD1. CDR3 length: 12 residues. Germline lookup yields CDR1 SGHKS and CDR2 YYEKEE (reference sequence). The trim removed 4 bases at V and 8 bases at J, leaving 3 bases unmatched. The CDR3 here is CASSPTGYEQFF. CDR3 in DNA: TGTGCCAGCAGCCCGACAGGGTATGAGCAGTTCTTC.

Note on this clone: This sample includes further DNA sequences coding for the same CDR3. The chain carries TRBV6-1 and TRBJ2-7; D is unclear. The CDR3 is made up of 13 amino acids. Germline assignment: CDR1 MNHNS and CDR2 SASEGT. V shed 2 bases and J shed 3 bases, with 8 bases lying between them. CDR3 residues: CASSEYGVYEQYF. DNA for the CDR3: TGTGCCAGCAGTGAATATGGGGTCTACGAGCAGTACTTC.

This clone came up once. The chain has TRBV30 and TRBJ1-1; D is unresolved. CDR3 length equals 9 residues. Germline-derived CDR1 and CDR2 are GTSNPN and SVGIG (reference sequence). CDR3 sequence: CALPHEAFF. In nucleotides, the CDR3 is TGTGCTCTACCCCATGAAGCTTTCTTT.

The CDR3 nucleotides are TGTGCCAGCAGTCCCGGACAGCCTGGGGCCAACGTCCTGACTTTC. It translates to CASSPGQPGANVLTF. The gene calls are TRBV27 and TRBJ2-6, with D perhaps TRBD1 (6 bases). V was trimmed by 5 bases and J by 2 bases, leaving 10 bases between them. The CDR3 sequence is 15 residues long. Germline V gene lookup returns CDR1 MNHEY and CDR2 SMNVEV (reference sequence).